The T cell receptor (beta chain) under discussion was sequenced for a study of blood T cell repertoires in COVID-19. Germline loops: CDR1 GTSNPN, CDR2 SVGIG (reference sequence). With 3 bases clipped from V and 7 bases from J, the junction kept 12 bases outside the gene matches. This CDR3 is 15 amino acids long. Data came from immunoSEQ multiplex PCR; TCRdb stores just in-frame clones and leaves some out. The sample includes some 140,000 clones, around 85% seen only once; the top ten take around 18%. V usage is TRBV30 and J usage is TRBJ1-5; 7 positions match TRBD1. The clonotype originates from a woman aged 45-60 years who had recovered from COVID-19. Source material: peripheral blood. CDR3 in amino acids: CAWRRTGSPGQPQHF. Written as DNA, the CDR3 is TGTGCCTGGAGGAGGACAGGCTCACCAGGGCAGCCCCAGCATTTT.